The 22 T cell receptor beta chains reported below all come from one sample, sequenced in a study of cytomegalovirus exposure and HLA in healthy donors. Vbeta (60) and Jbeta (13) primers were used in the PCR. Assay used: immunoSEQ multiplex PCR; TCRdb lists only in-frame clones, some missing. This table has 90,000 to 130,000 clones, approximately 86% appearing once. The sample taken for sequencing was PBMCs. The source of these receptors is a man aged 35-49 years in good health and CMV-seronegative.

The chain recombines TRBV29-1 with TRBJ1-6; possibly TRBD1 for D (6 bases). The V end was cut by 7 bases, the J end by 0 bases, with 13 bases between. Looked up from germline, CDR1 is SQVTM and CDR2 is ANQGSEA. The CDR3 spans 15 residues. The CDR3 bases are TGCAGCGCCAGGACAGATAGCTCCTATAATTCACCCCTCCACTTT. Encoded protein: CSARTDSSYNSPLHF.

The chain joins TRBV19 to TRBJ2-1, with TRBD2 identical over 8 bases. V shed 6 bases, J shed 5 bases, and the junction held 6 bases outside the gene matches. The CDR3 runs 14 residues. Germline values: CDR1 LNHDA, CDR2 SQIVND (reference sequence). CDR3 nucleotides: TGTGCCAGTAGCGGGGGGGCGATTAACAATGAGCAGTTCTTC. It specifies CASSGGAINNEQFF. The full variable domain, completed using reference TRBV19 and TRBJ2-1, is DGGITQSPKYLFRKEGQNVTLSCEQNLNHDAMYWYRQDPGQGLRLIYYSQIVNDFQKGDIAEGYSVSREKKESFPLTVTSAQKNPTAFYLCASSGGAINNEQFFGPGTRLTVL.

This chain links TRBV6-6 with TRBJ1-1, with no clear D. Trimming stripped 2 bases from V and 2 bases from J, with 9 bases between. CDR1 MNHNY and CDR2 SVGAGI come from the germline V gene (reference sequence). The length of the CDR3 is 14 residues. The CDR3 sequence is CASSYPGGNTEAFF. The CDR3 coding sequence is TGTGCCAGCAGTTACCCCGGAGGAAACACTGAAGCTTTCTTT.

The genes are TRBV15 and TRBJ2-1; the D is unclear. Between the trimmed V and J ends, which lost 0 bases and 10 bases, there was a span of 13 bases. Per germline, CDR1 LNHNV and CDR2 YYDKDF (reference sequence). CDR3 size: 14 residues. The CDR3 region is CATSREGPSWEQFF. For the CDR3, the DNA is TGTGCCACCAGCAGAGAGGGCCCTTCGTGGGAGCAGTTCTTC. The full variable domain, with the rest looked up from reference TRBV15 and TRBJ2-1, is DAMVIQNPRYQVTQFGKPVTLSCSQTLNHNVMYWYQQKSSQAPKLLFHYYDKDFNNEADTPDNFQSRRPNTSFCFLDIRSPGLGDTAMYLCATSREGPSWEQFFGPGTRLTVL.

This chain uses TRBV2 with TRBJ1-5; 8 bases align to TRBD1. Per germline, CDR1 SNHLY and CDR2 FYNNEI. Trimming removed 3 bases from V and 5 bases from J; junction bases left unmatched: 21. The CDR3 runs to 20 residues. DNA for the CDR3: TGTGCCAGCAGTGATTCCGAGACAGGGGCGGGTTGGAGTTGGGATCAGCCCCAGCATTTT. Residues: CASSDSETGAGWSWDQPQHF.

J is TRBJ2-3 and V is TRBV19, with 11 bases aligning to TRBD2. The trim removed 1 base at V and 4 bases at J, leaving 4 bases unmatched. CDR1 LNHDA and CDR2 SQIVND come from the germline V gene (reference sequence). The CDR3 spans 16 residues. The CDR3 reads CASSIGLAGGPDTQYF. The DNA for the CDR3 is TGTGCCAGTAGTATAGGGTTAGCGGGGGGGCCAGATACGCAGTATTTT.

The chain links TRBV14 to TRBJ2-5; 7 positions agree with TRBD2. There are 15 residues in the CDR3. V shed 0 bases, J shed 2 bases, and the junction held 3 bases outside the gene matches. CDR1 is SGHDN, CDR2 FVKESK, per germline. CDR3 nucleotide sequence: TGTGCCAGCAGCCAAGATATGGGGGGGCAAGAGACCCAGTACTTC. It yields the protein CASSQDMGGQETQYF.

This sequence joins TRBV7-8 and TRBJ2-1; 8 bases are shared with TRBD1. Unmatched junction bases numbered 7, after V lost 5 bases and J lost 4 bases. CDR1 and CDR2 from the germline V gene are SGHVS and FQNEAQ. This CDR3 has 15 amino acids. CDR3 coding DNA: TGTGCCAGCAGCGCCACCCGGGACAGGTACAATGAGCAGTTCTTC. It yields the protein CASSATRDRYNEQFF.

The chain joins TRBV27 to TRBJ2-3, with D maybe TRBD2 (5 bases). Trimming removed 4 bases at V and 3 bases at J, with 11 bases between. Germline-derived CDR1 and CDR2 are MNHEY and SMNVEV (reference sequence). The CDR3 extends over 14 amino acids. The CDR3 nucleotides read TGTGCCAGCAGTTGGGTCCTAGCAACAGATACGCAGTATTTT. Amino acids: CASSWVLATDTQYF.

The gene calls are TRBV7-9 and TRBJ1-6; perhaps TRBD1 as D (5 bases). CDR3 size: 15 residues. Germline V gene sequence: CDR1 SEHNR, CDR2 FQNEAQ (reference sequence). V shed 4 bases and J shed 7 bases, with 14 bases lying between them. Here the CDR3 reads CASSSPGAGNSPLHF. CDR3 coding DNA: TGTGCCAGCAGCTCCCCTGGGGCAGGGAATTCACCCCTCCACTTT.

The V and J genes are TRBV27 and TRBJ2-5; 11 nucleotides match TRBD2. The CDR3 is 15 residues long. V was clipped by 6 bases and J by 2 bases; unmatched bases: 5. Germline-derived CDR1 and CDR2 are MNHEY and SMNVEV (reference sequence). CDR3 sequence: CASSTLAGGQETQYF. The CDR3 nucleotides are TGTGCCAGCAGCACCCTAGCGGGGGGTCAAGAGACCCAGTACTTC.

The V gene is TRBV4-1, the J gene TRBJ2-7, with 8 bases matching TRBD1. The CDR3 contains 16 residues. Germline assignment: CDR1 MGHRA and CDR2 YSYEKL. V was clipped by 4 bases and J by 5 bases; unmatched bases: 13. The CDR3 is CASSLRQGLKGHEQYF. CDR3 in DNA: TGCGCCAGCAGCCTCAGACAGGGGTTAAAAGGCCACGAGCAGTACTTC.

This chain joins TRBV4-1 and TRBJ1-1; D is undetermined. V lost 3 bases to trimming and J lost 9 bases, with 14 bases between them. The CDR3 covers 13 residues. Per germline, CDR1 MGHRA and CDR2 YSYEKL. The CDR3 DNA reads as TGCGCCAGCAGCCAGGACCGGCGGGCCCAAGCTTTCTTT. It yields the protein CASSQDRRAQAFF.

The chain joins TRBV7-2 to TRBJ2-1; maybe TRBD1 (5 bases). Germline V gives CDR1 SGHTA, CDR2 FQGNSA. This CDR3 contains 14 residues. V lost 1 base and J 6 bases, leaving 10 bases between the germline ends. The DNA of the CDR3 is TGTGCCAGCAGCTTAGGCAGGGAACGCAATGAGCAGTTCTTC. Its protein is CASSLGRERNEQFF.

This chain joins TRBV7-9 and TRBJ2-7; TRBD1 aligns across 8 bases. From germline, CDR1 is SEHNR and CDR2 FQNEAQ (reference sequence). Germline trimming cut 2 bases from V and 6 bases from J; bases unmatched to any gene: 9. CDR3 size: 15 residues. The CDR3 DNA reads TGTGCCAGCAGCTTACAGGGGGCCCTAGGTTTCGAGCAGTACTTC. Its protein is CASSLQGALGFEQYF.

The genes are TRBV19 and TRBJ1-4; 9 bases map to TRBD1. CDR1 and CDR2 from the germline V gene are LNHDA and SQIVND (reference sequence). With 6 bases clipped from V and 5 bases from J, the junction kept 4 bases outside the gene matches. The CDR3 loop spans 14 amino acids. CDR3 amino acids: CASRDRGLNEKLFF. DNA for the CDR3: TGTGCCAGTAGGGACAGGGGACTGAATGAAAAACTGTTTTTT.

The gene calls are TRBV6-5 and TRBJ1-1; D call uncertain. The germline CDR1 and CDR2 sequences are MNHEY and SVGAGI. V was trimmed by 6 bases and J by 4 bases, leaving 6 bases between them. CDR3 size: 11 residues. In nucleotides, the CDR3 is TGTGCCAGCAGACAGAGCACTGAAGCTTTCTTT. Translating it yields CASRQSTEAFF.

The CDR3 region is CASRMGQANEKLFF. The CDR3 DNA reads as TGTGCCAGCAGAATGGGACAGGCTAATGAAAAACTGTTTTTT. The chain links TRBV6-6 to TRBJ1-4; 8 nucleotides align to TRBD1. V shed 6 bases and J 3 bases; nucleotides not matched to a gene: 3. CDR1 and CDR2 from the germline V gene are MNHNY and SVGAGI (reference sequence). The CDR3 is 14 amino acids.

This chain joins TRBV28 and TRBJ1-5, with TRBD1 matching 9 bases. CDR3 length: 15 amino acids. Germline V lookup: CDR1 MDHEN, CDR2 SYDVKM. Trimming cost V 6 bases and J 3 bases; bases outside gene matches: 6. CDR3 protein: CASRRTGVDNQPQHF. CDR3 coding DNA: TGTGCCAGCAGGAGGACAGGGGTCGACAATCAGCCCCAGCATTTT.

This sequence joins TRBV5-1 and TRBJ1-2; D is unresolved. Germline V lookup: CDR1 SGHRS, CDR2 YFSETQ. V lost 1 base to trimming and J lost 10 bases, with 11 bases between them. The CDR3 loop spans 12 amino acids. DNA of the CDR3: TGCGCCAGCAGCTTGATGGAAGAGGCCTACACCTTC. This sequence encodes CASSLMEEAYTF. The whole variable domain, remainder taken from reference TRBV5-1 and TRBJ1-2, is KAGVTQTPRYLIKTRGQQVTLSCSPISGHRSVSWYQQTPGQGLQFLFEYFSETQRNKGNFPGRFSGRQFSNSRSEMNVSTLELGDSALYLCASSLMEEAYTFGSGTRLTVV.

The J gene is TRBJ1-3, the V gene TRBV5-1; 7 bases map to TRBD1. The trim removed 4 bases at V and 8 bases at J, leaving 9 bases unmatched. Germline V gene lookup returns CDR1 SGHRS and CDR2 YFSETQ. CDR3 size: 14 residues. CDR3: CASSPGQEVDTIYF. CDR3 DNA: TGCGCCAGCAGCCCCGGACAGGAGGTTGACACCATATATTTT.

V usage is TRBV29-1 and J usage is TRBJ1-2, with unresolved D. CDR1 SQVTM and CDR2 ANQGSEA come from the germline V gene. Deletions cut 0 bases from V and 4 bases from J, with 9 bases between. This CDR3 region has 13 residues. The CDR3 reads CSVEELFGYGYTF. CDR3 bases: TGCAGCGTTGAAGAGCTATTTGGCTATGGCTACACCTTC.